The entry that follows covers one TCR beta chain sequence. This clonotype was found many times. Its antigen remains unidentified. Within one base of it there is no much larger clone, and no base qualities were kept. The trim is 3 bases for V and 6 bases for J, with a gap of 13 bases between the germline ends. Its CDR3 holds 14 amino acids, cysteine through phenylalanine. Solely the CDR3 DNA is kept, with 42 bases framed from the first base. Reading the germline V gene gives CDR1 SGDLS and CDR2 YYNGEE. Amplification of TCR beta CDR3 regions was carried out from RNA transcripts. A first-round RT-PCR of the TCR CDR3 used the HTBI primer set with the Qiagen OneStep RT-PCR kit. The libraries were constructed in a second round of multiplex PCR and then size-selected and purified. Paired-end sequencing of the libraries was performed with 100 bp reads on an Illumina HiSeq2000. The paper's data handling went like this. SOAPnuke was used to process the raw data, with reads discarded if the reads contained adapters or uncalled bases, had a mean Phred below 15, or lacked an exact constant-primer or identifier match. COPE v1.2.5 was used to merge high-quality paired reads, and clonotypes were defined as unique nucleotide sequences. MiTCR v1.1 was used to align clonotypes to the IMGT TRBV, TRBD and TRBJ reference segments. Analysis was restricted to V-J combinations with a frequency above 0.0001, which covered 99% to 99.2% of repertoires. The TCS score was defined as F50 (clonal expansion) divided by E x V (chaos), with BLOSUM62-based TCRdist calculated between CDR3 peptides within each V-J. Welch's t-statistics and random forest reduced some 510 V-J features to roughly 13, which were used in a naive Bayes classifier (R e1071). The public reads were quality trimmed at Q25 with fastp and then assembled into clones with MiXCR by TCRdb, keeping productive beta chains. Every distinct CDR3 protein forms one entry, paired with its most common genes and DNA. The V and J calls shown here were made by TCRdb, not taken from the authors' results. This sample has under 400,000 distinct CDR3 sequences in its table, and approximately 18% of those were observed once. Around a sixth of the sample goes to the ten largest clones.

Ophthalmopathy patients had moderately to severely active disease, with a Clinical Activity Score of 3 or more, a NOSPECS grade of 4 or more, and a disease duration of less than 3 months. Patients with uncontrolled infections, other autoimmune diseases, pregnancy or lactation were excluded. Diagnoses relied on clinical symptoms, serum thyroxine and TRAb, thyroid ultrasound and orbital computed tomography. PBMCs were isolated from roughly 10 ml of fresh peripheral blood by Ficoll-Paque density gradient centrifugation. Trizol reagent was used to extract total RNA, and RNA quality was then checked on an Agilent 2100 Bioanalyzer. The data were obtained in a study of T cells in Graves' hyperthyroidism and ophthalmopathy (dated by TCRdb to the late 2010s). Regarding the complete study: Peripheral blood samples were taken at the time of initial diagnosis, prior to any treatment. A discovery cohort of about 95 patients, approximately 45 with Graves' ophthalmopathy and fewer than 65 with stable Graves' hyperthyroidism, was used to find distinguishing TCR V-J signatures. An independent validation cohort of some 18 hyperthyroidism patients and 15 or so patients who later progressed to ophthalmopathy tested prospective prediction of ophthalmopathy. The roughly 90 discovery patients were divided at random into training and test sets in a 7:3 ratio. In addition, the study compared T-cell repertoires in thyroid tissue and in blood from roughly six Graves' hyperthyroidism patients. After blood sampling, hyperthyroidism patients were treated with methimazole at a starting dose of 30 mg daily, and ophthalmopathy patients were treated with high-dose intravenous methylprednisolone. TCR Vbeta CDR3 sequencing of around 130 peripheral blood samples (more than 40 ophthalmopathy, 75 to 80 hyperthyroidism and about 17 progressor patients) is reported in the paper.

General study outcomes and caveats: A model built on a 13 V-J signature distinguished ophthalmopathy from stable hyperthyroidism, reaching 87.88% sensitivity and around 82% specificity in cross-validation and 80%/75% in testing. In validation, the model predicted progression to ophthalmopathy with about 71% sensitivity and 72.22% specificity, a median of 6.5 months before onset. Most expanded thyroid clonotypes (frequency above 0.001) were also detected in blood, a finding suggesting that blood repertoires may reflect thyroid immune responses. Sample size was not statistically predetermined, and investigators were not blinded to group allocation.

Sequenced material: blood. The rearrangement combines TRBV9 with TRBJ1-5, with the D gene uncertain. This TCR came from a woman aged 35 to 49 with Graves' ophthalmopathy. The CDR3 corresponds to CASSGDSMGQPQHF. The DNA reads TGTGCCAGCAGCGGAGATAGTATGGGTCAGCCCCAGCATTTT.